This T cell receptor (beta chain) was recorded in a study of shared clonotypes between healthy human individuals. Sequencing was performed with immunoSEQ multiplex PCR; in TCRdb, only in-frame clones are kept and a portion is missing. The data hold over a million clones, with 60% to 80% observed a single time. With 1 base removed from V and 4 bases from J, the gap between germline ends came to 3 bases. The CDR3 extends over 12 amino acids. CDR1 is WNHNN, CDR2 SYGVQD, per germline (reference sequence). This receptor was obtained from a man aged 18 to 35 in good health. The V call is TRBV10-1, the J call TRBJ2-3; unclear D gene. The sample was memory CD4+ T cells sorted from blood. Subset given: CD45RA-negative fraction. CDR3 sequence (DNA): TGCGCCAGCAGTGAGTACTCAGATACGCAGTATTTT. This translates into CASSEYSDTQYF.